This T cell receptor (beta chain) was obtained from a study of cytomegalovirus exposure and HLA in healthy donors (dated by TCRdb to 2015 to 2018). About the study as a whole: According to an earlier analysis of several hundred of the donors, 150 million to 200 million T cells yielded roughly 110 million unique TCR beta sequences and around 280 Gb of sequence data. An early release that covered fewer than 800 HLA-typed donors contained around 300 gigabases of sequencing data and tens of millions of unique TCR sequences. Among the roughly 410 genotyped donors, approximately 76% belonged to the genetic ancestry cluster associated with self-reported Caucasian donors. The study aimed to test whether signatures of past pathogen exposure could be identified by cataloging public T cell receptors. The T cell repertoires of under 700 subjects were profiled by immunosequencing and related to cytomegalovirus serostatus. Besides the first cohort of roughly 660 subjects, a separate validation cohort made up of about 120 different subjects was used. To predict cytomegalovirus infection status, the study brought together high-throughput TCR immunosequencing, statistical association of individual TCRs with disease status, and machine learning. To study patterns of TCR occurrence, a later analysis re-analyzed previously published TCR beta repertoires from 600 to 750 donors and added high-resolution HLA genotyping. In the later analysis, no new phenotypic data were used to find candidate immune exposures; instead, reliance was placed on TCR beta sequences and their occurrence across donors. In an earlier analysis of 500 to 650 of the donors, high-throughput TCR beta sequencing was used to judge whether each TCR beta V gene segment behaved as functional or pseudogenic. Donor age, sex, ethnicity and CMV serostatus were collected together with the repertoire data. A later genetic analysis used genome-wide SNP genotypes for about 65% of the roughly 700 donors, treating that subset as a discovery cohort. Every discovery cohort repertoire had been produced on one sequencing platform. HLA typing included class I and class II loci at four-digit resolution. The number of donors typed differed by locus, with 629-630 for A, B, C, DRB1 and DQB1, about 500 for DQA1, 606 for DPA1, and some 440 for DPB1. Because of strong linkage in the cohort, four or five DR-DQ haplotypes were treated as single units for association and clustering. On average, 235,054 unique TCR beta nucleotide sequences were sequenced per donor among about 400 genotyped donors of the cohort, with 15% to 20% of those sequences being non-productive.

The cohort consisted of 600 to 700 healthy bone marrow donors. All cohort members were sampled while nominally healthy, although unrecorded immune exposures were likely present. The donor tested CMV seropositive, placing the donor among the 289 seropositive members of the cohort. A peripheral blood sample was provided by each donor, and peripheral blood mononuclear cells were used for TCR beta sequencing. The Qiagen DNeasy Blood Extraction Kit was used to extract genomic DNA from the blood cell samples. Receptor amplification or capture employed the immunoSEQ multiplex PCR assay. A mixture of 60 forward primers for TCR Vbeta segments and 13 reverse primers for TCR Jbeta segments was used in the multiplex PCR. Amplification of the CDR3 region of rearranged TCR beta genes was performed with a multiplex PCR assay on genomic DNA. The amplified TCR beta libraries were sequenced on the Illumina HiSeq System as 87-base-pair reads. The source study handled its data this way. Across the 670 or so repertoires, a later analysis counted about 81 million unique TCR beta chains, 9.5 million to 13 million of which were shared by at least two donors. To remove PCR and sequencing errors, raw reads were error-corrected and collapsed into unique sequences using a nearest-neighbor algorithm that merged closely related sequences. To assign V, D and J gene segments, CDR3 sequences were aligned to IMGT reference sequences. For a sequence to be retained, a match of at least six nucleotides was required to both a V gene segment and a J gene segment. Rearrangements were classified as productive when the CDR3 lacked stop codons and remained in frame with V and J, and all other rearrangements were classified as non-productive. CDR3 was defined according to IMGT convention as the region running from the second conserved V-encoded cysteine to the conserved J-encoded phenylalanine. The earlier analysis of a few hundred of the donors excluded any sequence lacking an unambiguous match to a single V gene segment. In an earlier analysis of 450 to 750 of the donors, a V segment was called functional when productive rearrangements were above 56.7%, and segregating when the standard deviation between donors exceeded 5%. A statistical classification framework was developed to diagnose cytomegalovirus status using the catalog of TCR beta chain sequences. A later analysis assigned V and J genes by comparing TCR nucleotide sequences with IMGT/GENE-DB human TR gene sequences. Using the TCRdist pipeline, a later analysis assigned CDR3 sequences along with most-parsimonious VDJ recombination scenarios. In a later analysis, each TCR beta chain was defined by its CDR3 amino acid sequence together with its V-gene family, and reads without a unique V-gene family were excluded. A later analysis removed roughly 590 highly shared, low-generation-probability nucleotide sequences to deal with suspected cross-contamination and a sequencing artifact. In a later analysis, a clonal expansion index for each public chain was calculated from normalized within-repertoire ranks of inferred template counts. A later analysis computed generation probabilities with a VDJ recombination model fitted to out-of-frame rearrangements, and checked the results against IGoR. In a later analysis, TCR-TCR, TCR-HLA and TCR-CMV co-occurrence was scored with hypergeometric tests, and a repertoire-size bias correction was applied to TCR pairs. In a later analysis, false discovery rates were estimated by permuting HLA or CMV assignments 20 times. In a later analysis, co-occurring TCRs were grouped using DBSCAN, with TCRdist sequence similarity added in when clustering inside HLA-allele-positive subsets. Repertoires with fewer than 30,000 or more than 120,000 public chains, plus five repertoires with anomalous nucleotide sharing, were excluded from co-occurrence clustering. Drawn from immuneACCESS, this table holds only the in-frame rearrangements with V and J called that TCRdb kept. Clones are partly lost; checked studies trace under half to an unresolved V gene and leave the rest unexplained. V, J and clone size are those of that table, while D and trimming were read from the DNA. The sample contains more than 100,000 clones, 55% to 65% of them found a single time. Jointly, the top ten make up roughly 10% of the sample.

What the study reported, not specific to this receptor: Presence/absence analyses assumed roughly uniform sequencing depth across donors, an assumption that may not hold. Most CMV-associated TCR beta chains appeared to be HLA-restricted in a later analysis, and the HLA associations seemed to be driven largely by CMV exposure. In an earlier analysis of about 600 of the donors, most TCR beta V segments appeared in productive rearrangements about 90% or about 30% of the time, broadly matching IMGT annotations. A later analysis found that TCR association rates varied across HLA loci, with DRB1 alleles showing the most associated TCRs and HLA-C alleles the fewest. In a later analysis, HLA-associated TCR beta chains showed more clonal expansion and lower generation probabilities than non-associated chains that were equally common. V-gene and J-gene trimming of TCR beta chains was associated with a missense DCLRE1C variant in a later genetic analysis, and the association was replicated in an independent cohort. A further reported finding was that TCR beta sequences accurately predicted the HLA-A and HLA-B alleles for most subjects in the first cohort. A cluster of highly shared sequence variants was judged likely to represent a technical artifact of the sequencing pipeline. In vitro tests confirmed that a few of the cytomegalovirus-associated TCR beta chains recognize cytomegalovirus antigens. Only TCR beta chains were sequenced in this cohort, and the absence of alpha or paired-chain data limited detectable features. Because HLA typing was unavailable for some donors at each locus, only the typed subset was used in association tests. In a later analysis, several top co-occurrence clusters were reported to appear linked to parvovirus B19, influenza, CMV and Epstein-Barr virus. Most TCR sequences were seen in very few donors, while some public TCRs were found in many individuals. The only immune exposure information available for the cohort was CMV serostatus. The earlier analysis of about 600 of the donors excluded approximately 15 rarely observed V segments, including chromosome 9 orphons, because counts were too low. In both the original and validation cohorts, the classifier was reported to diagnose cytomegalovirus status with high specificity and sensitivity. At a false discovery rate of 0.05, a later analysis linked 15,000 to 20,000 TCR beta sequences to specific HLA alleles. Strong co-occurrence of HLA alleles, especially DR and DQ, made assigning TCR associations to individual alleles difficult. Some IMGT-functional V segments, including TRBV6-2 and TRBV6-3, could not be told apart with the 87-base-pair reads, so those segments were excluded. Correlated functional status among segregating V segments might reflect linkage disequilibrium, but an unknown experimental factor could not be ruled out. The authors suggested that the approach could potentially be generalized to other disease states and immunological phenotypes. In the study, approximately 160 TCR beta chains were listed as associated with cytomegalovirus. In a later genetic analysis, fewer N-insertions in productive TCRs were reported among donors in an Asian-associated ancestry cluster than the approximately 630-donor mean.

The CDR3 has 19 amino acids, counting the end cysteine and phenylalanine. Only the CDR3 part of the read is kept: 57 bases, read in frame from the first base. V has 6 bases trimmed and J has 0 bases trimmed; junction bases matching no gene number 16. CDR1 is given as MGHRA and CDR2 as YSYEKL, both from the germline V gene. This clone was picked up one time. No cognate antigen has been identified for it. Base qualities are not recorded, but no much larger clone differs from it by a single base. The origin of this receptor is a man aged 35-49 years in good health and CMV-seropositive. The rearranged segments are TRBV4-1 and TRBJ2-7, with 11 junctional bases fitting TRBD2. The sample consisted of PBMCs. CDR3 region: CASSTIPGLAAPSSYEQYF. The nucleotide sequence reads TGCGCCAGCAGTACAATTCCGGGACTAGCGGCCCCGAGCTCCTACGAGCAGTACTTC.